Sequencing of this T cell receptor beta chain was carried out in a study of blood T cell repertoires in COVID-19. Overall study: Samples representing acute and convalescent COVID-19 were sourced from the United States, Italy and Spain.

Germline trimming cut 4 bases from V and 4 bases from J; bases unmatched to any gene: 7. CDR3 length: 14 residues. Germline values: CDR1 SGHNT, CDR2 YYREEE (reference sequence). Here immunoSEQ multiplex PCR was the method, and the copy in TCRdb shows in-frame clones only, minus some. The sample holds 200,000 to 300,000 clones, 87% seen once. The clonotype was recovered from a man aged 18 to 29 with active or convalescent COVID-19. Sequencing was done on a sample of peripheral blood. J is TRBJ2-5 and V is TRBV5-4, with 7 nucleotides matching TRBD1. The CDR3 reads CASSGRTGGETQYF. For the CDR3, the DNA is TGTGCCAGCAGCGGAAGGACAGGAGGAGAGACCCAGTACTTC.